Reported below is one T cell receptor (beta chain). Regarding treatment: preoperative locoregional IRX-2 cytokine immunotherapy. Preoperative locoregional IRX-2 cytokine immunotherapy was tested in the phase Ib source study. The data stem from a study of preoperative IRX-2 immunotherapy in early breast cancer. TCRdb's table, derived via immunoSEQ multiplex PCR, lists solely in-frame clones and lacks some. The data show 95,000 to 100,000 clones, more than 80% seen once. The starting material was tumor tissue, obtained after IRX-2 immunotherapy. This TCR came from a human donor with breast cancer.

In DNA, the CDR3 is TGCGCCAACACGGGACAGGGACACCCGCCCCAGCATTTT. Encoded protein: CANTGQGHPPQHF. The V call is TRBV10-2, the J call TRBJ1-5; 9 nucleotides align to TRBD1. Trimming at V came to 10 bases and at J to 9 bases, leaving 10 bases not matched to a gene. This CDR3 is built from 13 residues. Germline values: CDR1 WSHSY, CDR2 SAAADI.